Below are 26 T cell receptor beta chains sequenced from a single sample in a study of cytomegalovirus exposure and HLA in healthy donors. The study ran its PCR with 60 Vbeta and 13 Jbeta primers. The table came from immunoSEQ multiplex PCR; TCRdb's copy has only in-frame clones and leaves some out. The sample shows around 140,000 clones, 60% to 80% of them seen only once. The sequenced material came from PBMCs. These receptors all stem from a man aged 35-49 years in good health and CMV-seronegative.

The chain links TRBV5-1 to TRBJ2-7; no clear D. V was trimmed by 7 bases and J by 2 bases, leaving 19 bases between them. This CDR3 has 15 amino acids. Germline loops: CDR1 SGHRS, CDR2 YFSETQ. CDR3 region: CASRIDSRRAYEQYF. Here the CDR3 DNA reads TGCGCCAGCCGTATCGACTCCCGCAGAGCCTACGAGCAGTACTTC.

This clone was observed a few times. The rearrangement uses TRBV29-1 and TRBJ1-2; 11 bases map to TRBD1. CDR1 SQVTM and CDR2 ANQGSEA come from the germline V gene. The CDR3 consists of 13 residues. Unmatched junction bases numbered 4, after V lost 7 bases and J lost 3 bases. This chain's CDR3 is CSGRDRGDYGYTF. Written as DNA, the CDR3 is TGCAGCGGCAGGGACAGGGGGGACTATGGCTACACCTTC.

The chain has TRBV28 and TRBJ2-1; 12 bases align to TRBD1. The ends lost 5 bases at V and 8 bases at J; junction bases unmatched: 13. The CDR3 totals 17 residues. Germline CDR1 is MDHEN and CDR2 is SYDVKM. The CDR3: CASSANPGTGGWYEQFF. The CDR3 bases are TGTGCCAGCAGTGCCAACCCAGGGACAGGGGGCTGGTATGAGCAGTTCTTC.

The J gene is TRBJ2-7, the V gene TRBV27, with 8 bases fitting TRBD1. This CDR3 has 15 amino acids. The ends lost 5 bases at V and 3 bases at J; junction bases unmatched: 9. Germline-derived CDR1 and CDR2 are MNHEY and SMNVEV (reference sequence). The CDR3 DNA reads TGTGCCAGCAGTCTCCAGGGGGCGGGATACTACGAGCAGTACTTC. This encodes CASSLQGAGYYEQYF.

The V call is TRBV28, the J call TRBJ2-2, with D possibly matching TRBD2 (7 bases). V was shortened by 8 bases and J by 5 bases, with 18 bases between the two germline ends. Germline V CDR1 and CDR2: MDHEN, SYDVKM. The CDR3 length is 15 residues. CDR3 sequence (DNA): TGTGCCAGCTCTAGGGGGGGCCCTACAACCGGGGAGCTGTTTTTT. Translation: CASSRGGPTTGELFF.

The CDR3 spells CASSQAHRVDTQYF. CDR3 nucleotides: TGCGCCAGCAGCCAAGCCCACAGGGTAGATACGCAGTATTTT. This sequence joins TRBV4-3 and TRBJ2-3; possibly TRBD1 for D (6 bases). The CDR3 consists of 14 residues. V shed 1 base and J shed 5 bases, with 10 bases lying between them. Germline V CDR1 and CDR2: LGHNA, YSLEER.

This clone was seen just once. This chain connects TRBV2 to TRBJ2-5; D unresolved. Per the germline V gene, CDR1 is SNHLY and CDR2 is FYNNEI. The CDR3 has 12 residues. The ends were cut back, 2 bases at V and 4 bases at J, with 5 bases in the middle. For the CDR3, the DNA is TGTGCCAGCAGTGAATATAGAGAGACCCAGTACTTC. Residues: CASSEYRETQYF.

Details on this clone: The conserved final phenylalanine or tryptophan is absent from the CDR3, which likely points to a read error. This sequence joins TRBV12-5 and TRBJ1-5; maybe TRBD1 (5 bases). CDR1 is LGHNT, CDR2 FRNRAP, per germline. The CDR3 is 13 amino acids. V was cut by 3 bases and J by 6 bases, with 9 bases left in between. The CDR3: CASGFGGTQPQHL. The CDR3 DNA reads as TGTGCTAGTGGTTTCGGGGGGACTCAGCCCCAGCATCTT.

Here the CDR3 reads CASSPSSGGSDTQYF. The CDR3 coding sequence is TGTGCCAGCAGCCCCTCCAGCGGGGGTTCAGATACGCAGTATTTT. The genes are TRBV7-3 and TRBJ2-3, with 8 positions matching TRBD2. CDR3 size: 15 residues. V was pared by 5 bases and J by 4 bases, with 8 bases of the junction left unmatched. Germline V gene sequence: CDR1 SGHTA, CDR2 FQGTGA.

This chain links TRBV7-9 with TRBJ1-4; no definite D call. This CDR3 has 15 amino acids. Germline V gene data show CDR1 as SEHNR and CDR2 as FQNEAQ (reference sequence). V was cut by 1 base and J by 8 bases, with 14 bases left in between. CDR3 region: CASSLDASLREKLFF. Here the CDR3 DNA reads TGTGCCAGCAGCTTAGACGCCTCATTGCGGGAAAAACTGTTTTTT.

The chain carries TRBV6-5 and TRBJ2-5; 12 positions agree with TRBD2. The J call may be incorrect, as the DNA end agrees better with TRBJ2-7. The CDR3 totals 14 residues. Per the germline V gene, CDR1 is MNHEY and CDR2 is SVGAGI. Here the CDR3 reads CASSYVLAGGEQYF. DNA for the CDR3: TGTGCCAGCAGTTACGTACTAGCGGGGGGCGAGCAGTACTTC.

The rearrangement uses TRBV7-8 and TRBJ2-5; TRBD1 agrees at 10 bases. The J call may be faulty, since TRBJ2-7 better matches the DNA end. Germline CDR1 is SGHVS and CDR2 is FQNEAQ. The CDR3 spans 15 residues. This CDR3 reads CASSFPGQGSYEQYF. The CDR3 DNA sequence: TGTGCCAGCAGCTTCCCGGGACAGGGGTCCTACGAGCAGTACTTC.

This clone was observed a handful of times. The same CDR3 is also encoded by other DNA sequences in this sample. V and J are TRBV6-4 and TRBJ1-1; D might be TRBD1 (6 bases). The CDR3 contains 14 residues. Looked up from germline, CDR1 is MRHNA and CDR2 is SNTAGT. V lost 0 bases and J 5 bases, leaving 10 bases between the germline ends. CDR3 nucleotides: TGTGCCAGCAGTGACTCGAGTAGGGGGACTGAAGCTTTCTTT. The encoded protein is CASSDSSRGTEAFF.

For this clone: The same CDR3 is also encoded by other DNA sequences in this sample. This rearrangement joins TRBV28 to TRBJ2-7, with 7 bases matching TRBD1. This CDR3 has 13 residues. Germline CDR1 is MDHEN and CDR2 is SYDVKM. Germline trimming cut 6 bases from V and 1 base from J; bases unmatched to any gene: 3. This chain's CDR3 is CASSLGQSYEQYF. CDR3 coding DNA: TGTGCCAGCAGCCTGGGACAGTCCTACGAGCAGTACTTC.

The genes are TRBV4-1 and TRBJ2-3, with 9 bases matching TRBD2. Germline V gives CDR1 MGHRA, CDR2 YSYEKL. The trim removed 0 bases at V and 3 bases at J, leaving 4 bases unmatched. The CDR3 covers 16 residues. CDR3 residues: CASSQDQRGATDTQYF. In nucleotides, the CDR3 is TGCGCCAGCAGCCAAGATCAGCGGGGGGCGACAGATACGCAGTATTTT.

The chain joins TRBV27 to TRBJ1-5, with 7 nucleotides matching TRBD1. The ends lost 3 bases at V and 6 bases at J; junction bases unmatched: 5. The CDR3 spans 14 residues. The V gene's germline CDR1 is MNHEY and CDR2 SMNVEV (reference sequence). The CDR3 protein is CASSLYRGFQPQHF. CDR3 sequence (DNA): TGTGCCAGCAGTTTGTACAGGGGATTTCAGCCCCAGCATTTT.

The chain employs TRBV5-1 and TRBJ2-1, with 8 bases matching TRBD2. J lost 5 bases, V lost 5 bases, and 9 bases had no gene match. The germline gives CDR1 SGHRS, CDR2 YFSETQ. The CDR3 is 15 amino acids. CDR3 protein: CASSITGLGNNEQFF. CDR3 coding DNA: TGCGCCAGCAGTATAACGGGACTAGGAAACAATGAGCAGTTCTTC.

For this clone: In the same sample, other DNA sequences code for this CDR3. This chain links TRBV7-8 with TRBJ1-5; a weak D match, TRBD1 (6 bases). Germline loops: CDR1 SGHVS, CDR2 FQNEAQ. This CDR3 contains 16 residues. The V end lost 1 base, the J end lost 3 bases, and 13 bases lay between the germline ends. CDR3 sequence (DNA): TGTGCCAGCAGCTTAGGGGGGGGGCCCTTCAATCAGCCCCAGCATTTT. It yields the protein CASSLGGGPFNQPQHF. Variable domain in full (rest from reference TRBV7-8 and TRBJ1-5): GAGVSQSPRYKVAKRGQDVALRCDPISGHVSLFWYQQALGQGPEFLTYFQNEAQLDKSGLPSDRFFAERPEGSVSTLKIQRTQQEDSAVYLCASSLGGGPFNQPQHFGDGTRLSIL.

This clone came up a few times. The chain recombines TRBV4-3 with TRBJ2-1; 8 bases align to TRBD2. From germline, CDR1 is LGHNA and CDR2 YSLEER. The CDR3 has 16 amino acids. V lost 4 bases to trimming and J lost 0 bases; unmatched junction nucleotides: 5. The CDR3 sequence: CASSPSGGVSYNEQFF. In DNA, the CDR3 is TGCGCCAGCAGCCCCTCGGGGGGGGTCTCCTACAATGAGCAGTTCTTC.

V gene TRBV4-2 combines with J gene TRBJ2-1; 15 nucleotides line up with TRBD2. The length of the CDR3 is 15 residues. Losses at the gene ends were 4 bases for V and 8 bases for J; bases not matched to a gene: 3. Germline-derived CDR1 and CDR2 are LGHNA and YNFKEQ. Here the CDR3 reads CASSPGLAGGDEQFF. In DNA, the CDR3 is TGTGCCAGCAGCCCGGGACTAGCGGGGGGTGATGAGCAGTTCTTC.

The V gene is TRBV19, the J gene TRBJ2-1, with D perhaps matching TRBD1 (6 bases). Germline CDR1 is LNHDA and CDR2 is SQIVND (reference sequence). The germline V and J ends were trimmed by 5 bases and 9 bases, with 17 bases remaining between them. There are 14 residues in the CDR3. For the CDR3, the DNA is TGTGCCAGTAGTTTGCTAATACAGGGATTTGAGCAGTTCTTC. It encodes CASSLLIQGFEQFF.

The rearrangement links TRBV5-6 to TRBJ2-5, with TRBD2 matching 9 bases. Unmatched junction bases numbered 6, after V lost 4 bases and J lost 5 bases. From germline, CDR1 is SGHDT and CDR2 YYEEEE. The CDR3 is 14 amino acids. The CDR3 region has the DNA TGTGCCAGCAGCCTGGGACTAGCACCTGAGACCCAGTACTTC. It specifies CASSLGLAPETQYF.

This chain joins TRBV29-1 and TRBJ1-1; tentative D call: TRBD1 (5 bases). The CDR3 spans 13 residues. Deletions cut 3 bases from V and 2 bases from J, with 10 bases between. The V gene's germline CDR1 is SQVTM and CDR2 ANQGSEA. Here the CDR3 DNA reads TGCAGCGTTGAGGCCAGGGCCAACACTGAAGCTTTCTTT. It is translated as CSVEARANTEAFF.

The rearrangement links TRBV2 to TRBJ2-1; the match to TRBD2 covers 10 bases. This CDR3 has 15 amino acids. The V and J ends lost 5 bases and 4 bases, in that order; junction bases with no gene match: 5. The germline V gene encodes CDR1 SNHLY and CDR2 FYNNEI. The CDR3 bases are TGTGCCAGCAGTACTAATAGCGGGGGGTACAATGAGCAGTTCTTC. It is translated as CASSTNSGGYNEQFF.

V usage is TRBV28 and J usage is TRBJ2-3; the match to TRBD2 covers 7 bases. The germline V gene encodes CDR1 MDHEN and CDR2 SYDVKM. J lost 4 bases, V lost 5 bases, and 9 bases had no gene match. The CDR3 loop spans 15 amino acids. CDR3 DNA: TGTGCCAGCAGTCCCCCCAGCGGGGTGGCAGATACGCAGTATTTT. It encodes CASSPPSGVADTQYF.

The chain links TRBV2 to TRBJ1-6; D is perhaps TRBD1 (6 bases). Trimming cost V 10 bases and J 5 bases, with 18 bases left between them. The CDR3 spans 15 residues. Germline V gives CDR1 SNHLY, CDR2 FYNNEI. Here the CDR3 reads CATRNGQINNSPLHF. The DNA of the CDR3 is TGTGCCACCAGGAACGGACAGATAAATAATTCACCCCTCCACTTT.